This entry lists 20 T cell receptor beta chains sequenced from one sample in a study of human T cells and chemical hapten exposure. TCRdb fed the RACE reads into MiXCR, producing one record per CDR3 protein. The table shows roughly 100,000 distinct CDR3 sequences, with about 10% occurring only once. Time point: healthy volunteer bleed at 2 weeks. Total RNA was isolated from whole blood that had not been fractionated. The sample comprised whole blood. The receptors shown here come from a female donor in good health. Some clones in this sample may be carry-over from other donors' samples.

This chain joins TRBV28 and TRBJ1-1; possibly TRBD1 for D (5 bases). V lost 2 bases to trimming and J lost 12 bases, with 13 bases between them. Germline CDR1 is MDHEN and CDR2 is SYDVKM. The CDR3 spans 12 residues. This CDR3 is CASSLGRGRPFF. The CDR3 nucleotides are TGTGCCAGCAGTTTAGGTAGGGGCCGCCCTTTCTTT.

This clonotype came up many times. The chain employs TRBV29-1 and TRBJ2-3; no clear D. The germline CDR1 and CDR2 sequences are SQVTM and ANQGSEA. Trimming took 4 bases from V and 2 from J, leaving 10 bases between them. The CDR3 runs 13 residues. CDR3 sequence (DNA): TGCAGCGTTGCACAGCTTTCCACAGATACGCAGTATTTT. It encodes CSVAQLSTDTQYF.

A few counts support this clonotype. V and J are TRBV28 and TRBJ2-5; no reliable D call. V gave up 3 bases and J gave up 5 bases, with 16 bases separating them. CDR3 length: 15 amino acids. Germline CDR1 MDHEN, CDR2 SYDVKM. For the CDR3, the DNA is TGTGCCAGCAGTTTCTTCAGGTCTCATGGGGAGACCCAGTACTTC. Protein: CASSFFRSHGETQYF.

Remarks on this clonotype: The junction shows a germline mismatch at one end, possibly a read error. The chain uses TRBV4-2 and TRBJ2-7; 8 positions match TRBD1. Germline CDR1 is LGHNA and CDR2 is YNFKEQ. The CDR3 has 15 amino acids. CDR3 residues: CARSQDRTGSYEQYF. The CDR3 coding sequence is TGTGCCCGCAGCCAAGATCGGACAGGGTCCTACGAGCAGTACTTC.

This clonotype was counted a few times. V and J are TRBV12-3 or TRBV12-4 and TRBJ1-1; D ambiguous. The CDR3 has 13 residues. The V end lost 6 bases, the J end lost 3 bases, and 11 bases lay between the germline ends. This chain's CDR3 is CASSRDGDTEAFF. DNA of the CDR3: TGTGCCAGCAGCAGAGACGGGGACACTGAAGCTTTCTTT.

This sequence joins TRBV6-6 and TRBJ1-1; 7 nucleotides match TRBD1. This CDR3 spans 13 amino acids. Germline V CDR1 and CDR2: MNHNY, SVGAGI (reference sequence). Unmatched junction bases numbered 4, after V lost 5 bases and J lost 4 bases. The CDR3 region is CASSLRDSTEAFF. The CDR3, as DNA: TGTGCCAGCAGTCTACGGGACAGCACTGAAGCTTTCTTT.

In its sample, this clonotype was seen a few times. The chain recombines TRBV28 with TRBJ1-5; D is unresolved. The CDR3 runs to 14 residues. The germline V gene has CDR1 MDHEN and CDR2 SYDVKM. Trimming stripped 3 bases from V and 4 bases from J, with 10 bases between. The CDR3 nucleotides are TGTGCCAGCAGTTTTGATGTTTCTAATCAGCCCCAGCATTTT. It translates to CASSFDVSNQPQHF.

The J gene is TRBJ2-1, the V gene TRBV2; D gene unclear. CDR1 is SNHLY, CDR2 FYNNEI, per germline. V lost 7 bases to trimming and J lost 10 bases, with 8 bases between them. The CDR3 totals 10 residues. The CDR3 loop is CASTSDEQFF. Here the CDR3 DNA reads TGTGCCAGCACGTCCGACGAGCAGTTCTTC.

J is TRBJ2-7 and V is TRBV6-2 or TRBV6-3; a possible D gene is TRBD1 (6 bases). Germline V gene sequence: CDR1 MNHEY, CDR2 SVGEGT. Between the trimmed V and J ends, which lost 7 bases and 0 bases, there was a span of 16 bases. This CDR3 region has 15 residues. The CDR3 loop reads CASTTRGTISYEQYF. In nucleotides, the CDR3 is TGTGCCAGCACCACCAGAGGGACAATCTCCTACGAGCAGTACTTC.

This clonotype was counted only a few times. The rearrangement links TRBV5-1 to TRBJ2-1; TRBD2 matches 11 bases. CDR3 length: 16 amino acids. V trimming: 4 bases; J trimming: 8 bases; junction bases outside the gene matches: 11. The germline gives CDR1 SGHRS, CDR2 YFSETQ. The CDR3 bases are TGCGCCAGCAGCCTCGAACTAGCGGGAGCCTCTGATGAGCAGTTCTTC. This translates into CASSLELAGASDEQFF.

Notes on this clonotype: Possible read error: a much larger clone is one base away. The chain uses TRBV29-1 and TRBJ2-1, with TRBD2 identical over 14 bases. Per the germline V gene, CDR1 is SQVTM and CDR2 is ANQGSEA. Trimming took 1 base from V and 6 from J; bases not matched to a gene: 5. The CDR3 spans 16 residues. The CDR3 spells CSVEGGTSGSVNEQFF. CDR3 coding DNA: TGCAGCGTTGAAGGGGGGACTAGCGGGAGTGTCAATGAGCAGTTCTTC.

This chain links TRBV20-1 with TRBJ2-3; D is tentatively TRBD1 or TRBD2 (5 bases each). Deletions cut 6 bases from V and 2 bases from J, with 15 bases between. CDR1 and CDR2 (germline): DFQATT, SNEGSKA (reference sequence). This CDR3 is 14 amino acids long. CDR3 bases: TGCAGTGCCCCTACGGGGCTATTCACAGATACGCAGTATTTT. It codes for CSAPTGLFTDTQYF.

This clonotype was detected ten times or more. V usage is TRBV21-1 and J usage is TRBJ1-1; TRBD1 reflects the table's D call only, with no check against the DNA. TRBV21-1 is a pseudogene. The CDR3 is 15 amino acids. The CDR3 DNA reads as TGTGCCAGCAACCATAGCAGGGGGCAGAACCCTGAAGCTTTCTTT. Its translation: CASNHSRGQNPEAFF.

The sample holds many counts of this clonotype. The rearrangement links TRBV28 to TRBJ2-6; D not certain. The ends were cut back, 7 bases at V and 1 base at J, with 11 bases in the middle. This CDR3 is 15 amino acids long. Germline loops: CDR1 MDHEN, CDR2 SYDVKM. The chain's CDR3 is CASTPPGSGANVLTF. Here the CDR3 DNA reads TGTGCCAGCACCCCTCCTGGATCTGGGGCCAACGTCCTGACTTTC.

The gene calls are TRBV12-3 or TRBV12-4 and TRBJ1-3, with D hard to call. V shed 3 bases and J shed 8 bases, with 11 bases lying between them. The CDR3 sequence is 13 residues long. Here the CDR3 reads CASSLTRLDTIYF. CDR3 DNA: TGTGCCAGCAGTTTGACGAGGTTAGACACCATATATTTT.

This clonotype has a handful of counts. The CDR3 sequence: CASSLGTSGIYEQYF. Here the CDR3 DNA reads TGTGCCAGCAGCTTAGGGACTAGCGGGATTTACGAGCAGTACTTC. This chain uses TRBV7-2 with TRBJ2-7, with 12 bases identical to TRBD2. V trimming: 1 base; J trimming: 4 bases; junction bases outside the gene matches: 2. CDR3 length equals 15 residues. CDR1 and CDR2 (germline): SGHTA, FQGNSA.

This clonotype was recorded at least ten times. The DNA of the CDR3 is TGTGCCAGCAGTTACGCAGGGTTTGGGGAGCAGTACTTC. Translated: CASSYAGFGEQYF. V is TRBV6-6 and J is TRBJ2-7, with TRBD1 as a possible D gene (5 bases). V gave up 2 bases and J gave up 7 bases, with 12 bases separating them. Germline V gene lookup returns CDR1 MNHNY and CDR2 SVGAGI (reference sequence). CDR3 length equals 13 residues.

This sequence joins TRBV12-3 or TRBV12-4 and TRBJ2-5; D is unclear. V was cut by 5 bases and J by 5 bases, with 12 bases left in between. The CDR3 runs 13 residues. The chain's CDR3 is CASSPSLSETQYF. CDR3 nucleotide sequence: TGTGCCAGCAGTCCATCCCTGAGCGAGACCCAGTACTTC.

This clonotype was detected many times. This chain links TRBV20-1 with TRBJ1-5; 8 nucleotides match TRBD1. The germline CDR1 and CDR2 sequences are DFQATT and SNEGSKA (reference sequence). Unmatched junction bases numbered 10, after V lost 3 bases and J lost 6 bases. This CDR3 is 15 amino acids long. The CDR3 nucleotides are TGCAGTGCTAGGAGTCGGGCAGGGGGCGGTCAGCCCCAGCATTTT. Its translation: CSARSRAGGGQPQHF.

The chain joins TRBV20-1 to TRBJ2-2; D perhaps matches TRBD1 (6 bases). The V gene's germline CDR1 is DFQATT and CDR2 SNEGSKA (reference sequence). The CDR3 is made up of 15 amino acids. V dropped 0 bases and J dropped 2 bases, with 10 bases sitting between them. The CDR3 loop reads CSARDKGTNTGELFF. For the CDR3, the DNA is TGCAGTGCTAGAGATAAAGGGACAAACACCGGGGAGCTGTTTTTT.